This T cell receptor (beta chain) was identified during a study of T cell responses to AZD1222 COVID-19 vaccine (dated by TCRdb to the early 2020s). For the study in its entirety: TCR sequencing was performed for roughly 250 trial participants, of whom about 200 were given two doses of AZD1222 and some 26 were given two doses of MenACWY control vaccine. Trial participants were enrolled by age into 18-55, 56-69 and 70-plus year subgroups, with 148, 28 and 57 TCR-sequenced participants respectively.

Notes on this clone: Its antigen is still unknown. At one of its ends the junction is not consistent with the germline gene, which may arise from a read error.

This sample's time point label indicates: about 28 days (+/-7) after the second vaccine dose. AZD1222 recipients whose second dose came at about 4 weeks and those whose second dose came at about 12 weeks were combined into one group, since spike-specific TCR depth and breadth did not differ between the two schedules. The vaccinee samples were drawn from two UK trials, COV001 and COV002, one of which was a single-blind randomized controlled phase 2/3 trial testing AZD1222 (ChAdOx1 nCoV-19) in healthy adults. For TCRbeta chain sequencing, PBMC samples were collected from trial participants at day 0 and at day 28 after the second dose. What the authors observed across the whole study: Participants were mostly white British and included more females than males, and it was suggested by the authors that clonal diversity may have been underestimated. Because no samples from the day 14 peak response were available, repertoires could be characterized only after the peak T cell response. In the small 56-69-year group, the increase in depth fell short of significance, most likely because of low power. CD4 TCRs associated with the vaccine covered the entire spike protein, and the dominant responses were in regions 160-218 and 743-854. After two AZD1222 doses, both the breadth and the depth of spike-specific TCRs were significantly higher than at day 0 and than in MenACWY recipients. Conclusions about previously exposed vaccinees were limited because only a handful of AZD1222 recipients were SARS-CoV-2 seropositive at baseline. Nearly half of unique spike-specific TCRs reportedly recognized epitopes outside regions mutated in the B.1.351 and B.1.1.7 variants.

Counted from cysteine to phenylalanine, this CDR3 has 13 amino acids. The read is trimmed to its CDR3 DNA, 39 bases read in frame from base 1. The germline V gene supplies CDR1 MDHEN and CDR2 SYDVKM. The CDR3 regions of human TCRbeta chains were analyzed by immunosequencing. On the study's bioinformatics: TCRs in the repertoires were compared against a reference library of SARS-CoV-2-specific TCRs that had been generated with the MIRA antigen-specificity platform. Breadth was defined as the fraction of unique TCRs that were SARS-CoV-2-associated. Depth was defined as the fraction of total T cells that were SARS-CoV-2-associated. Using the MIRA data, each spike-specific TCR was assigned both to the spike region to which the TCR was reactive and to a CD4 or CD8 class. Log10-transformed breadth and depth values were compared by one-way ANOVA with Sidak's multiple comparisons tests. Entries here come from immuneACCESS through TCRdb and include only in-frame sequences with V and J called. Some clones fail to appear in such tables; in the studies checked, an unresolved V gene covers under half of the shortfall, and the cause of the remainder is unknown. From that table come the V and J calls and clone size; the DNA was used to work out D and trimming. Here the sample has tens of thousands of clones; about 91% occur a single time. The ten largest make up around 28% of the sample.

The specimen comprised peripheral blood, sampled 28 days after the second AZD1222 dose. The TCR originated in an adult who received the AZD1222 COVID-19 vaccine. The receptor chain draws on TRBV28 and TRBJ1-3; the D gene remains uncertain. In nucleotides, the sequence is TGTGCCAGCCGTTTAAACTCTGGAAACACCATATATTTT. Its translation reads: CASRLNSGNTIYF.